This T cell receptor (beta chain) comes out of a study of cytomegalovirus exposure and HLA in healthy donors. The study, taken as a whole, reports: The authors enumerated over 150 TCR beta chains as linked to cytomegalovirus. Cytomegalovirus status, reportedly, was diagnosed with high specificity and sensitivity by the classifier. The tendency of first-cohort TCR clusters to co-occur in the roughly 120 validation repertoires was the finding of a later analysis.

V lost 0 bases and J lost 1, with 13 bases in between. CDR3 size: 16 residues. Germline V gives CDR1 SGDLS, CDR2 YYNGEE. This table comes from immunoSEQ multiplex PCR, and its TCRdb copy is limited to in-frame clones, with some not included. This table has 150,000 to 180,000 clones, approximately 86% appearing once. This clone is a singleton in its sample. Its matching antigen is unknown. Sequenced: PBMCs. The sequence derives from a young man in good health and CMV-seropositive. This chain uses TRBV9 with TRBJ2-5; the D gene is possibly TRBD1 (6 bases). CDR3 sequence: CASSVEGRGSQETQYF. As DNA, the CDR3 is TGTGCCAGCAGCGTAGAGGGCAGGGGAAGCCAAGAGACCCAGTACTTC.